This T cell receptor beta chain was documented in a study of shared clonotypes between healthy human individuals. Background on the study: Donors consisted of a couple of women and three men between 18 and 49.

CDR3 length: 12 residues. The germline V gene has CDR1 SGHAT and CDR2 FQNNGV. V was pared by 5 bases and J by 3 bases, with 7 bases between. Some clones are missing from TCRdb's copy, which holds only in-frame ones; the method was immunoSEQ multiplex PCR. The sample has 550,000 to 800,000 clones; 90% are singletons. Material: memory CD8+ T cells from PBMCs. The subset: CD45RO+ cells pooled with CCR7-negative TemRA cells. The source of this sequence is a man aged 18 to 30 in good health. Some clones in this sample may be carry-over from other donors' samples. This rearrangement joins TRBV11-2 to TRBJ1-1; D gene uncertain. The CDR3 DNA sequence: TGTGCCAGCAGCCCCCGGTACACTGAAGCTTTCTTT. Translated: CASSPRYTEAFF.